Each of the 12 T cell receptor beta chains below was sequenced from the same sample in a study of beta chain features in type 1 diabetes. Expressed TCRB transcripts got sequenced, as all isolated RNA was reverse transcribed. Sequenced by immunoSEQ multiplex PCR; TCRdb stores in-frame clones only, minus some. The profile covers hundreds of thousands of clones, with 15% appearing a single time and 0.09% to 0.095% taken by the ten largest. Sequencing was carried out using naive CD4+ T cells from blood. The receptor source for this set is a man younger than 35 in good health.

This clone was observed a handful of times. The chain recombines TRBV5-5 with TRBJ2-3; the D gene is possibly TRBD2 (6 bases). V lost 2 bases and J 0 bases, leaving 13 bases between the germline ends. The germline V gene has CDR1 SGHKS and CDR2 YYEKEE (reference sequence). CDR3 length equals 16 residues. CDR3 loop: CASSFRLAPSTDTQYF. In DNA form, the CDR3 reads TGTGCCAGCAGCTTTCGGCTAGCGCCTAGCACAGATACGCAGTATTTT.

The rearrangement joins TRBV10-3 to TRBJ2-7, with 8 bases matching TRBD1. The CDR3 loop spans 14 amino acids. Trimming removed 2 bases from V and 4 bases from J; junction bases left unmatched: 4. The germline V gene encodes CDR1 ENHRY and CDR2 SYGVKD. The CDR3 reads CAISETGQGYEQYF. The CDR3 nucleotides read TGTGCCATCAGTGAGACTGGACAGGGTTACGAGCAGTACTTC.

This clone was seen a handful of times. The chain joins TRBV11-1 to TRBJ1-1, with a weak D call TRBD1 (6 bases). This CDR3 comprises 13 residues. Germline V gene data show CDR1 as SGHAT and CDR2 as FQDESV (reference sequence). V gave up 5 bases and J gave up 4 bases, with 11 bases separating them. The CDR3 nucleotides are TGTGCCAGCAGCACGGGGGCCTCCACTGAAGCTTTCTTT. Residues: CASSTGASTEAFF. The whole variable domain, remainder taken from reference TRBV11-1 and TRBJ1-1, is EAEVAQSPRYKITEKSQAVAFWCDPISGHATLYWYRQILGQGPELLVQFQDESVVDDSQLPKDRFSAERLKGVDSTLKIQPAELGDSAMYLCASSTGASTEAFFGQGTRLTVV.

The chain joins TRBV25-1 to TRBJ2-7, with 11 bases identical to TRBD1. V lost 8 bases, J lost 2 bases, and 2 bases stayed unmatched. Germline-derived CDR1 and CDR2 are MGHDK and SYGVNS. This CDR3 comprises 13 residues. DNA for the CDR3: TGTGCCAGCGCGGGACAGGGGGCCTACGAGCAGTACTTC. It codes for CASAGQGAYEQYF.

This sequence joins TRBV20-1 and TRBJ2-5; TRBD1 agrees at 8 bases. V trimming: 6 bases; J trimming: 12 bases; junction bases outside the gene matches: 3. CDR1 DFQATT and CDR2 SNEGSKA come from the germline V gene (reference sequence). CDR3 length: 9 amino acids. DNA of the CDR3: TGCAGTGCCAGGGACAGGAAGTACTTC. Protein sequence: CSARDRKYF.

This clone was seen more than once but under ten times. This CDR3 is CATPGGNGGNQPQHF. CDR3 DNA: TGTGCCACCCCGGGGGGGAATGGGGGCAATCAGCCCCAGCATTTT. The J gene is TRBJ1-5, the V gene TRBV28; D is possibly TRBD1 (5 bases). The length of the CDR3 is 15 residues. The V gene's germline CDR1 is MDHEN and CDR2 SYDVKM. V lost 10 bases to trimming and J lost 2 bases, with 18 bases between them.

The chain links TRBV5-1 to TRBJ2-7, with D possibly being TRBD1 (6 bases). The CDR3 totals 15 residues. Trimming removed 3 bases from V and 9 bases from J, with 22 bases in between. Germline assignment: CDR1 SGHRS and CDR2 YFSETQ. The CDR3 DNA sequence: TGCGCCAGCAGCTCCGGACAGACTGGGAATTGGGGGCAGTACTTC. Its translation: CASSSGQTGNWGQYF.

This rearrangement joins TRBV29-1 to TRBJ2-3; 8 bases are shared with TRBD1. The ends lost 5 bases at V and 3 bases at J; junction bases unmatched: 10. The CDR3 loop spans 15 amino acids. Germline V gene lookup returns CDR1 SQVTM and CDR2 ANQGSEA. As DNA, the CDR3 is TGCAGCGTTCGGCGGACAGGGCTTCCGACAGATACGCAGTATTTT. It codes for CSVRRTGLPTDTQYF.

This clone appeared a few times. V gene TRBV9 combines with J gene TRBJ1-2, with D hard to call. V dropped 4 bases and J dropped 2 bases, with 24 bases sitting between them. CDR1 is SGDLS, CDR2 YYNGEE, per germline. The CDR3 covers 18 residues. DNA for the CDR3: TGTGCCAGCAGCAACTCAGCCGGCGGAGGGAGAGTAAACTATGGCTACACCTTC. It translates to CASSNSAGGGRVNYGYTF.

The chain combines TRBV5-4 with TRBJ2-5; D perhaps matches TRBD2 (6 bases). This CDR3 has 14 amino acids. V was cut by 3 bases and J by 6 bases, with 15 bases left in between. Germline assignment: CDR1 SGHNT and CDR2 YYREEE (reference sequence). The CDR3 DNA is TGTGCCAGCAGCTCCCCGTATGGGAGGAAGACCCAGTACTTC. This codes for CASSSPYGRKTQYF.

The rearrangement joins TRBV28 to TRBJ2-2; 13 nucleotides line up with TRBD2. CDR1 is MDHEN, CDR2 SYDVKM, per germline. This CDR3 region has 15 residues. V dropped 6 bases and J dropped 6; count of bases not matched to a gene: 4. CDR3 sequence (DNA): TGTGCCAGCAGCCTTACTAGCGGGAGGGCCGGGGAGCTGTTTTTT. It encodes CASSLTSGRAGELFF.

This clone was counted between two and nine times. The chain recombines TRBV7-8 with TRBJ2-2, with 7 bases aligning to TRBD2. Germline loops: CDR1 SGHVS, CDR2 FQNEAQ. Unmatched junction bases numbered 4, after V lost 3 bases and J lost 0 bases. CDR3 size: 16 residues. The chain's CDR3 is CASSFTGLANTGELFF. The CDR3 bases are TGTGCCAGCAGCTTTACAGGACTAGCGAACACCGGGGAGCTGTTTTTT.